This T cell receptor (beta chain) was sequenced in a study of glioma-infiltrating T cells. Findings of the study overall: Gliomas, especially low-grade, showed above-expected tissue-blood divergence; non-neoplastic patients showed below.

Amplification of TCR alpha and beta CDR3 regions from RNA used iRepertoire nested multiplex PCR. Input was roughly 100-450 ng of tissue mRNA or PBMC total RNA. TCRdb independently ran MiXCR on the multiplex PCR reads; one entry per CDR3 protein. Of around 130,000 distinct CDR3 sequences listed, around 23% are singletons. As concerns this clonotype: Its antigen is not known.

CDR1 and CDR2 (germline): SEHNR, FQNEAQ (reference sequence). Trimming pared 4 bases from V and 0 bases from J, leaving 14 bases between. This CDR3 is built from 16 residues. The rearrangement joins TRBV7-9 to TRBJ2-3, with a tentative D call TRBD2 (6 bases). The sample taken for sequencing was glioma tissue, nonneoplastic brain tissue, or PBMCs (not recorded which). The TCR was taken from a human donor with low-grade glioma or glioblastoma, undergoing nonglioma brain surgery, or in good health (not recorded which). The CDR3 DNA reads as TGTGCCAGCAGCTACGGACGGGCGGGGAGCACAGATACGCAGTATTTT. Protein: CASSYGRAGSTDTQYF.